This T cell receptor beta chain was profiled in a study of blood T cells in healthy people across ages. General study findings and limits: Roughly linearly, TCR beta diversity per million T cells fell as age increased.

This clonotype was picked up a small number of times. The antigen remains undetermined. This CDR3 has 13 residues. The germline V gene encodes CDR1 SQVTM and CDR2 ANQGSEA. The V and J ends lost 4 bases and 4 bases, in that order; junction bases with no gene match: 5. PCR was performed a second time for 7 to 11 cycles using a sample-barcoded 5' primer and a J-beta primer mix. TCRdb used MiXCR to reprocess the 5' RACE reads, holding one entry per CDR3 protein. The sample lists about 1.8 million distinct CDR3 sequences, about 50% occurring once. This clonotype was obtained from a woman aged 40 to 50 in good health. The material sequenced was blood. The V gene is TRBV29-1, the J gene TRBJ2-5, with 8 bases aligning to TRBD1. CDR3 DNA: TGCAGCGTTGTGTCAGGGGGCGGAGAGACCCAGTACTTC. Protein sequence: CSVVSGGGETQYF. Supplemented by reference TRBV29-1 and TRBJ2-5, the full variable domain reads SAVISQKPSRDICQRGTSLTIQCQVDSQVTMMFWYRQQPGQSLTLIATANQGSEATYESGFVIDKFPISRPNLTFSTLTVSNMSPEDSSIYLCSVVSGGGETQYFGPGTRLLVL.